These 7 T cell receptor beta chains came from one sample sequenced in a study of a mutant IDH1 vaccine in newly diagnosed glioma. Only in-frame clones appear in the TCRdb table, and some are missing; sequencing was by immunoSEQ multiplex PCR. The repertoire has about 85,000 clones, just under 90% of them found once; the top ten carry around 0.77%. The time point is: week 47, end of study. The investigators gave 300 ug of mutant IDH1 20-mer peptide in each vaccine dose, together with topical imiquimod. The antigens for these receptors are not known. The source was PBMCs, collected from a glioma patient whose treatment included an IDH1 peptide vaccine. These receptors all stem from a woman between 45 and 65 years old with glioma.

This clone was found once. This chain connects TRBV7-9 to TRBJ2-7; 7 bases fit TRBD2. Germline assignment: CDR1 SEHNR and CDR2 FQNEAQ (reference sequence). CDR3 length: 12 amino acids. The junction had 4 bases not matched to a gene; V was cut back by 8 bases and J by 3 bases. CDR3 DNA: TGTGCCAGCGGGGAGGGCCTCTACGAGCAGTACTTC. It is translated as CASGEGLYEQYF.

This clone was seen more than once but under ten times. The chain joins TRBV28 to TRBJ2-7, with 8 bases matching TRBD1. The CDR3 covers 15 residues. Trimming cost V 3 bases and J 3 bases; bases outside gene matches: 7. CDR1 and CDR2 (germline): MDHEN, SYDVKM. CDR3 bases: TGTGCCAGCAGTTTTTCCGGGACAGGCCGCTACGAGCAGTACTTC. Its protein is CASSFSGTGRYEQYF.

The CDR3 bases are TGTGCCAGCAGTTCTGGACTAGCGGGGTACGAGCAGTACTTC. Residues: CASSSGLAGYEQYF. The chain joins TRBV28 to TRBJ2-7, with TRBD2 matching over 12 bases. V gave up 4 bases and J gave up 4 bases; unmatched junction bases: 2. The CDR3 covers 14 residues. CDR1 is MDHEN, CDR2 SYDVKM, per germline.

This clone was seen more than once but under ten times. The CDR3 DNA sequence: TGTGCCAGCAGTTTAGCGGGTAACTATGGCTACACCTTC. It codes for CASSLAGNYGYTF. The chain carries TRBV27 and TRBJ1-2; D is uncertain. The CDR3 contains 13 residues. The germline V gene has CDR1 MNHEY and CDR2 SMNVEV (reference sequence). The ends were cut back, 2 bases at V and 1 base at J, with 5 bases in the middle.

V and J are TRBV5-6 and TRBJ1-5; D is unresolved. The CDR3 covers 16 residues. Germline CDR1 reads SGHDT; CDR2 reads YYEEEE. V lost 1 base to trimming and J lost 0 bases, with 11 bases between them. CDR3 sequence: CASSLRQENSNQPQHF. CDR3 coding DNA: TGTGCCAGCAGCTTGAGGCAGGAGAATAGCAATCAGCCCCAGCATTTT. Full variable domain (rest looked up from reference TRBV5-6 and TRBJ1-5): DAGVTQSPTHLIKTRGQQVTLRCSPKSGHDTVSWYQQALGQGPQFIFQYYEEEERQRGNFPDRFSGHQFPNYSSELNVNALLLGDSALYLCASSLRQENSNQPQHFGDGTRLSIL.

CDR3 in amino acids: CASSARDRGYEQYF. In DNA form, the CDR3 reads TGTGCCAGCAGCGCCCGGGACAGAGGCTACGAGCAGTACTTC. The chain combines TRBV7-9 with TRBJ2-7; 7 bases are a match to TRBD1. Per germline, CDR1 SEHNR and CDR2 FQNEAQ (reference sequence). V trimming: 5 bases; J trimming: 3 bases; junction bases outside the gene matches: 7. CDR3 size: 14 residues. The whole variable domain, filled in from reference TRBV7-9 and TRBJ2-7, reads DTGVSQNPRHKITKRGQNVTFRCDPISEHNRLYWYRQTLGQGPEFLTYFQNEAQLEKSRLLSDRFSAERPKGSFSTLEIQRTEQGDSAMYLCASSARDRGYEQYFGPGTRLTVT.

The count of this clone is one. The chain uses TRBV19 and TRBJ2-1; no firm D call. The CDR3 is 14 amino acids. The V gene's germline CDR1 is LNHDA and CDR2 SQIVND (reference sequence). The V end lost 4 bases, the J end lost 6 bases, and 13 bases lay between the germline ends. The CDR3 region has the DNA TGTGCCAGTAGTACCAGTGGGGTCTCCAATGAGCAGTTCTTC. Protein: CASSTSGVSNEQFF.